These 15 T cell receptor beta chains came from one sample sequenced in a study of Tregs in tolerant kidney transplant recipients. Related graft donors supplied nonmyeloablative bone marrow transplants, and mixed chimerism was transient. Data came from immunoSEQ multiplex PCR; TCRdb stores just in-frame clones and leaves some out. The repertoire has roughly 50,000 clones, approximately 89% of them found once; the top ten carry 15% to 18%. The input for sequencing was CD8+ T cells from blood (PBMCs), taken 12 months after the transplant. All receptors come from a human patient who received a combined kidney and bone marrow transplant. The graft donor may have given rise to some T cells.

CDR3 in amino acids: CASSQGAIEAFF. CDR3 coding DNA: TGCGCCAGCAGCCAGGGAGCGATTGAAGCTTTCTTT. This chain links TRBV4-1 with TRBJ1-1; D unresolved. V gave up 3 bases and J gave up 7 bases, with 9 bases separating them. In germline, CDR1 is MGHRA, CDR2 YSYEKL. CDR3 length: 12 amino acids.

Here the CDR3 DNA reads TGTGCCAGCAGTTCCCCGGGACAGGACTGGATCAAGCAGTTCTTC. It codes for CASSSPGQDWIKQFF. The chain couples TRBV6-5 to TRBJ2-1; 8 nucleotides align to TRBD1. The V gene end was trimmed by 4 bases and the J gene end by 11 bases; junction bases not matched to a gene: 13. The CDR3 is 15 residues long. From germline, CDR1 is MNHEY and CDR2 SVGAGI.

The CDR3 sequence: CAISGGRAANYGYTF. For the CDR3, the DNA is TGTGCGATAAGTGGTGGCAGGGCAGCTAACTATGGCTACACCTTC. The chain has TRBV19 and TRBJ1-2; D possibly corresponds to TRBD1 (5 bases). The CDR3 extends over 15 amino acids. Germline CDR1 LNHDA, CDR2 SQIVND (reference sequence).

V gene TRBV6-4 combines with J gene TRBJ1-2; D is unresolved. Germline V lookup: CDR1 MRHNA, CDR2 SNTAGT. The CDR3 has 10 residues. Trimming stripped 9 bases from V and 5 bases from J, with 7 bases between. The CDR3 loop reads CARRSYGYTF. In DNA form, the CDR3 reads TGTGCCAGGAGGTCTTATGGCTACACCTTC.

The chain links TRBV30 to TRBJ1-4; TRBD1 matches at 7 bases. CDR3 length: 12 residues. The junction had 7 bases not matched to a gene; V was cut back by 5 bases and J by 10 bases. The germline gives CDR1 GTSNPN, CDR2 SVGIG (reference sequence). CDR3 amino acids: CAWQGDTGKLFF. CDR3 DNA sequence: TGTGCCTGGCAGGGGGACACGGGAAAACTGTTTTTT. Full variable domain (remainder filled in from reference TRBV30 and TRBJ1-4): SQTIHQWPATLVQPVGSPLSLECTVEGTSNPNLYWYRQAAGRGLQLLFYSVGIGQISSEVPQNLSASRPQDRQFILSSKKLLLSDSGFYLCAWQGDTGKLFFGSGTQLSVL.

The table lists this clone with a count of one. The chain has TRBV29-1 and TRBJ2-7; D is uncertain. Germline V gives CDR1 SQVTM, CDR2 ANQGSEA. V was cut by 4 bases and J by 3 bases, with 10 bases left in between. CDR3 length: 12 amino acids. The CDR3, as DNA: TGCAGCGTTGCCCAGGAAAACTACGAGCAGTACTTC. Its translation is CSVAQENYEQYF.

This chain connects TRBV11-1 to TRBJ2-1; 9 bases are shared with TRBD2. V lost 6 bases, J lost 2 bases, and 5 bases stayed unmatched. The CDR3 is 15 residues long. Germline CDR1 and CDR2: SGHAT and FQDESV (reference sequence). The CDR3 protein is CASSWSGGPYNEQFF. CDR3 in DNA: TGTGCCAGCAGTTGGAGCGGGGGGCCCTACAATGAGCAGTTCTTC.

This sequence joins TRBV7-3 and TRBJ2-1; 16 bases map to TRBD2. The germline V gene has CDR1 SGHTA and CDR2 FQGTGA. V dropped 5 bases and J dropped 8; count of bases not matched to a gene: 9. The CDR3 runs to 17 residues. The CDR3 nucleotides read TGTGCCAGCAGCCCTGGGACTAGCGGGAGGGTACTCGATGAGCAGTTCTTC. This translates into CASSPGTSGRVLDEQFF.

The table lists this clone with a few counts. One end of the junction is discordant with germline, which a read error may explain. The rearrangement joins TRBV7-3 to TRBJ1-2; tentatively, D is TRBD1 (5 bases). Germline V gives CDR1 SGHTA, CDR2 FQGTGA. This CDR3 is 15 amino acids long. CDR3 loop: CASSQDAQGRYGYTF. CDR3 bases: TGCGCCAGCAGCCAAGATGCGCAGGGTCGATATGGCTACACCTTC.

This clone came up once. The sample has other DNA sequences that encode this CDR3 too. The V gene is TRBV10-3, the J gene TRBJ1-6, with a possible D match to TRBD1 (6 bases). Looked up from germline, CDR1 is ENHRY and CDR2 is SYGVKD. V was shortened by 6 bases and J by 13 bases, with 16 bases between the two germline ends. This CDR3 comprises 13 residues. The CDR3 protein is CAIRAGEGSPLHF. As DNA, the CDR3 is TGTGCCATCAGAGCAGGGGAGGGTTCCCCCCTCCACTTT.

This clone was found once. V gene TRBV7-9 combines with J gene TRBJ1-1; D is uncertain. Between the trimmed V and J ends, which lost 1 base and 6 bases, there was a span of 6 bases. This CDR3 contains 12 residues. Germline assignment: CDR1 SEHNR and CDR2 FQNEAQ (reference sequence). The CDR3 region has the DNA TGTGCCAGCAGCTTAGGGGGAGCTGAAGCTTTCTTT. Translated, it gives CASSLGGAEAFF.

The chain has TRBV4-2 and TRBJ1-6; TRBD1 aligns across 7 bases. With 2 bases clipped from V and 0 bases from J, the junction kept 7 bases outside the gene matches. The CDR3 length is 18 residues. The germline CDR1 and CDR2 sequences are LGHNA and YNFKEQ. CDR3 sequence: CASSQKGTVSSYNSPLHF. DNA of the CDR3: TGTGCCAGCAGCCAAAAGGGGACAGTGAGCTCCTATAATTCACCCCTCCACTTT.

The V gene is TRBV21-1, the J gene TRBJ2-1; the table calls TRBD2, which could not be checked here. TRBV21-1 is a documented pseudogene. CDR3 length: 13 amino acids. The CDR3 spells CARQTSGSGEQFF. For the CDR3, the DNA is TGTGCCAGACAGACTAGCGGGAGTGGTGAGCAGTTCTTC.

This chain joins TRBV13 and TRBJ1-1; D not certain. V gave up 5 bases and J gave up 6 bases, with 10 bases separating them. The CDR3 spans 12 residues. From germline, CDR1 is PRHDT and CDR2 FYEKMQ (reference sequence). CDR3 coding DNA: TGTGCCAGCAGCGGAGTGAGAGCTGAAGCTTTCTTT. Its translation is CASSGVRAEAFF.

This clone turned up a few times. The genes are TRBV7-3 and TRBJ1-1, with D maybe TRBD1 (5 bases). With 3 bases removed from V and 0 bases from J, the gap between germline ends came to 8 bases. CDR1 is SGHTA and CDR2 is FQGTGA in the germline V gene. This CDR3 has 14 residues. The CDR3 sequence is CASSFGGVNTEAFF. The CDR3 region has the DNA TGTGCCAGCAGCTTCGGGGGTGTGAACACTGAAGCTTTCTTT.